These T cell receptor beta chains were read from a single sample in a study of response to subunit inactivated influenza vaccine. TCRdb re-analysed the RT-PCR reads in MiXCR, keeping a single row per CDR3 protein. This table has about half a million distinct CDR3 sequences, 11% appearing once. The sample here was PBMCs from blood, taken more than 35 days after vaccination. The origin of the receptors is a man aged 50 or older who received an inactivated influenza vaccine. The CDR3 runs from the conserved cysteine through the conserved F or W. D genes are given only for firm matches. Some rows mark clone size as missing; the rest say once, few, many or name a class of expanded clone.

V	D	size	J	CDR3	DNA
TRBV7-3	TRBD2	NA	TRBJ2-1	CASSFTGLAGVSYNEQFF	TGTGCCAGCAGCTTCACGGGACTAGCGGGAGTTTCCTACAATGAGCAGTTCTTC
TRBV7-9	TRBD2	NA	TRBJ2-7	CASSSRGENEQYF	TGTGCCAGCAGTTCACGGGGGGAAAACGAGCAGTACTTC
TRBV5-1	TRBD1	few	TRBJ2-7	CASSLDTGGPYEQYF	TGCGCCAGCAGCTTAGATACAGGGGGCCCCTACGAGCAGTACTTC
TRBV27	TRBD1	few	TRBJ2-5	CASSLFRDSQETQYF	TGTGCCAGCAGTTTATTTCGGGACAGTCAAGAGACCCAGTACTTC
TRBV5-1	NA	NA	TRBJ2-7	CASNSGVSPFHEQYF	TGCGCCAGCAATTCGGGGGTCAGCCCCTTCCACGAGCAGTACTTC
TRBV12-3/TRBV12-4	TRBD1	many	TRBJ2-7	CASSTRRTGNSYEQYF	TGTGCCAGCAGTACCCGCAGGACAGGTAACTCCTACGAGCAGTACTTC
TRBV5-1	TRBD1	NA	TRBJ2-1	CASSLASGTDYNEQFF	TGCGCCAGCAGCTTGGCCAGTGGGACAGACTACAATGAGCAGTTCTTC
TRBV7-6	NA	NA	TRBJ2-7	CASSLKGRAGAYEQYF	TGTGCCAGCAGCCTGAAGGGGCGGGCAGGAGCCTACGAGCAGTACTTC
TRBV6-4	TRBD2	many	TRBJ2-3	CASSVTSGVDTQYF	TGTGCCAGCAGTGTGACTAGCGGCGTAGATACGCAGTATTTT
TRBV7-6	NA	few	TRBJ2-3	CASSSGTATADTQYF	TGTGCCAGCAGCTCCGGAACCGCCACTGCAGATACGCAGTATTTT
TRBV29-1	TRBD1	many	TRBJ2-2	CSARRGQGSGELFF	TGCAGCGCCCGTAGGGGACAGGGGTCCGGGGAGCTGTTTTTT
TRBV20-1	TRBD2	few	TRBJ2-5	CSARRLAGQETQYF	TGCAGTGCCAGACGACTAGCGGGGCAAGAGACCCAGTACTTC
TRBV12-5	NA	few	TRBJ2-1	CASGLGGVSYNEQFF	TGTGCTAGTGGTTTGGGGGGGGTTTCGTACAATGAGCAGTTCTTC
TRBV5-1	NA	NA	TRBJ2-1	CASSSESGGRDEQFF	TGCGCCAGCAGCTCGGAATCTGGGGGGAGAGATGAGCAGTTCTTC
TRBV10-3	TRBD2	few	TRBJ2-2	CAISEAGGRAGELFF	TGTGCCATCAGTGAGGCGGGAGGGCGTGCCGGGGAGCTGTTTTTT
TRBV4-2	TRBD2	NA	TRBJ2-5	CASSRREEFLAAGEQETQYF	TGTGCCAGCAGCCGCCGCGAAGAGTTTTTAGCGGCGGGAGAACAAGAGACCCAGTACTTC
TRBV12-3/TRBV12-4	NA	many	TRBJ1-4	CASTAQTPNEKLFF	TGTGCCAGCACCGCACAGACCCCTAATGAAAAACTGTTTTTT
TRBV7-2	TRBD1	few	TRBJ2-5	CASSPRAGTGPETQYF	TGTGCCAGCAGCCCTCGAGCCGGGACAGGGCCAGAGACCCAGTACTTC
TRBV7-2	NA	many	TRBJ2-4	CASSTQNIQYF	TGTGCCAGCAGCACCCAAAACATTCAGTACTTC
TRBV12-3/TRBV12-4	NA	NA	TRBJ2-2	CASSRSANTGELFF	TGTGCCAGCAGTAGGAGTGCTAACACCGGGGAGCTGTTTTTT
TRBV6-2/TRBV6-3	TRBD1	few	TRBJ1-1	CASRTRTGVITEAFF	TGTGCCAGCCGAACGAGGACAGGGGTTATAACTGAAGCTTTCTTT
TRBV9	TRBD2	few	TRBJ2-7	CASSSGGGTSGRVRDEQYF	TGTGCCAGCAGCTCCGGGGGGGGGACTAGCGGGAGGGTTCGTGACGAGCAGTACTTC
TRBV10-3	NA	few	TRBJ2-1	CAAPILPTGHNEQFF	TGTGCCGCTCCTATCCTGCCGACTGGCCACAATGAGCAGTTCTTC
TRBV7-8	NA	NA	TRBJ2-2	CASSFGASNTGELFF	TGTGCCAGCAGCTTCGGGGCCAGTAACACCGGGGAGCTGTTTTTT
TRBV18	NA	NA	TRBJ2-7	CASSPPPFQNSYEQYF	TGTGCCAGCTCACCACCGCCCTTCCAAAACTCCTACGAGCAGTACTTC
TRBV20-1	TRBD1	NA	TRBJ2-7	CSARGSHRGVWYEQYF	TGCAGTGCTAGAGGGAGCCACAGGGGAGTTTGGTACGAGCAGTACTTC
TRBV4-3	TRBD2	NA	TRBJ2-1	CASSQSGGGNNEQFF	TGCGCCAGCAGCCAAAGTGGGGGGGGTAACAATGAGCAGTTCTTC
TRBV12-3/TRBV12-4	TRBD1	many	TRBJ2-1	CASSLGQTGGLYNEQFF	TGTGCCAGCAGTTTAGGGCAGACAGGGGGCTTGTACAATGAGCAGTTCTTC
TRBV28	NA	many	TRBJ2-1	CASSWYPSEQFF	TGTGCCAGCAGTTGGTACCCGAGTGAGCAGTTCTTC
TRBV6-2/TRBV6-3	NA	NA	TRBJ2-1	CASSYGAAEYNEQFF	TGTGCCAGCAGTTACGGAGCGGCGGAGTACAATGAGCAGTTCTTC
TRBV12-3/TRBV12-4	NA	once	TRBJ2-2	CATFENTGELFF	TGTGCCACATTCGAGAACACCGGGGAGCTGTTTTTT
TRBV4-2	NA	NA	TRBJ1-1	CASSKQHGGNTEAFF	TGTGCCAGCAGCAAGCAACACGGAGGAAACACTGAAGCTTTCTTT
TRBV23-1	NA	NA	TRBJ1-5	CASSSFFLHSNQPQHF	TGCGCCAGCAGTAGCTTCTTCCTGCATAGCAATCAGCCCCAGCATTTT
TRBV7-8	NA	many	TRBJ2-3	CASSLGQWDTQYF	TGTGCCAGCAGCCTAGGCCAGTGGGATACGCAGTATTTT
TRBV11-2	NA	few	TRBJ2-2	CASSYARGANTGELFF	TGTGCCAGCAGCTACGCTAGGGGAGCGAACACCGGGGAGCTGTTTTTT
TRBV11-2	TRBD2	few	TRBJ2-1	CASSLEQTSGGLGEQFF	TGTGCCAGCAGCTTAGAACAGACTAGCGGGGGATTGGGTGAGCAGTTCTTC
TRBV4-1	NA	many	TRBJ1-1	CASSQGGVGTEAFF	TGCGCCAGCAGCCAAGGAGGAGTGGGTACTGAAGCTTTCTTT
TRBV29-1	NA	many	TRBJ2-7	CSVGSRDYEQYF	TGCAGCGTTGGAAGCAGAGACTACGAGCAGTACTTC